The 32 T cell receptor beta chains presented below share a single source sample, sequenced in a study of blood T cell repertoires in COVID-19. Sequenced by immunoSEQ multiplex PCR; TCRdb stores in-frame clones only, minus some. Among over 55,000 clones, roughly 84% were seen once, and the ten largest hold around 10%. The specimen sequenced was peripheral blood. The receptor source for this set is a man at least 80 years old with COVID-19, enrolled during active disease.

This chain links TRBV5-6 with TRBJ2-7; a possible D gene is TRBD1 (5 bases). V lost 4 bases to trimming and J lost 0 bases, with 14 bases between them. Germline-derived CDR1 and CDR2 are SGHDT and YYEEEE. This CDR3 is built from 15 residues. Here the CDR3 reads CASSQQQTASYEQYV. CDR3 sequence (DNA): TGTGCCAGCAGCCAACAACAGACAGCCTCCTACGAGCAGTACGTC.

The rearrangement uses TRBV5-8 and TRBJ1-2; no clear D. V lost 0 bases, J lost 4 bases, and 13 bases lay in between. This CDR3 region has 15 residues. Germline V gene lookup returns CDR1 SGHTS and CDR2 YDEGEE. The CDR3 region is CASSLEAGIGYGYTF. The DNA of the CDR3 is TGTGCCAGCAGCTTGGAAGCGGGGATCGGCTATGGCTACACCTTC.

V is TRBV27 and J is TRBJ1-5, with 8 bases aligning to TRBD1. The ends lost 4 bases at V and 6 bases at J; junction bases unmatched: 8. From germline, CDR1 is MNHEY and CDR2 SMNVEV (reference sequence). There are 15 residues in the CDR3. As DNA, the CDR3 is TGTGCCAGCAGTTGGACAGGGCGCCAAGGTCAGCCCCAGCATTTT. Its translation is CASSWTGRQGQPQHF.

V is TRBV2 and J is TRBJ1-1, with 7 positions matching TRBD1. Germline trimming cut 6 bases from V and 3 bases from J; bases unmatched to any gene: 19. Germline CDR1 reads SNHLY; CDR2 reads FYNNEI. The CDR3 is 18 amino acids. DNA for the CDR3: TGTGCCAGCAGGGGGTCAGGGGGTTGGGAGTCCCGGGACACTGAAGCTTTCTTT. Its translation is CASRGSGGWESRDTEAFF.

The V gene is TRBV15, the J gene TRBJ2-1, with 9 bases aligning to TRBD1. CDR1 and CDR2 from the germline V gene are LNHNV and YYDKDF (reference sequence). The CDR3 contains 14 residues. V dropped 4 bases and J dropped 10; count of bases not matched to a gene: 8. The CDR3 nucleotides are TGTGCCACCAGCACTAAACAGGGGGCAAGGGAGCAGTTCTTC. It specifies CATSTKQGAREQFF.

This chain joins TRBV19 and TRBJ1-5, with D tentatively TRBD1 (6 bases). The ends were cut back, 7 bases at V and 1 base at J, with 17 bases in the middle. The CDR3 consists of 16 residues. CDR1 is LNHDA and CDR2 is SQIVND in the germline V gene (reference sequence). This CDR3 reads CASTRGGYGSNQPQHF. In DNA, the CDR3 is TGTGCCAGTACTCGAGGGGGATACGGGAGCAATCAGCCCCAGCATTTT. Looking up the rest from reference TRBV19 and TRBJ1-5 gives the full variable domain: DGGITQSPKYLFRKEGQNVTLSCEQNLNHDAMYWYRQDPGQGLRLIYYSQIVNDFQKGDIAEGYSVSREKKESFPLTVTSAQKNPTAFYLCASTRGGYGSNQPQHFGDGTRLSIL.

The chain links TRBV19 to TRBJ1-5; possibly TRBD1 for D (6 bases). This CDR3 is 15 amino acids long. Looked up from germline, CDR1 is LNHDA and CDR2 is SQIVND (reference sequence). With 4 bases removed from V and 1 base from J, the gap between germline ends came to 11 bases. The CDR3 loop reads CASSTLGASNQPQHF. CDR3 sequence (DNA): TGTGCCAGTAGTACTTTGGGGGCGAGCAATCAGCCCCAGCATTTT.

This chain links TRBV5-6 with TRBJ2-1; TRBD2 matches at 13 bases. The germline CDR1 and CDR2 sequences are SGHDT and YYEEEE. This CDR3 contains 18 residues. V trimming: 3 bases; J trimming: 0 bases; junction bases outside the gene matches: 6. CDR3 sequence: CASSSGLAGHSSYNEQFF. For the CDR3, the DNA is TGTGCCAGCAGCTCGGGACTAGCGGGACACAGCTCCTACAATGAGCAGTTCTTC.

The chain employs TRBV27 and TRBJ2-7, with 12 bases aligning to TRBD2. After removal of 4 bases from V and 3 bases from J, the junction contained 4 bases not matched to a gene. Germline CDR1 reads MNHEY; CDR2 reads SMNVEV (reference sequence). The CDR3 runs to 15 residues. As DNA, the CDR3 is TGTGCCAGCAGTTCGACTAGCGGGGGAAACTACGAGCAGTACGTC. Protein product: CASSSTSGGNYEQYV.

The chain has TRBV7-2 and TRBJ1-3; perhaps TRBD1 as D (5 bases). V dropped 7 bases and J dropped 0 bases, with 13 bases sitting between them. Germline V lookup: CDR1 SGHTA, CDR2 FQGNSA. This CDR3 has 15 amino acids. In DNA form, the CDR3 reads TGTGCCAGCACCGACAGAGTTTACTCTGGAAACACCATATATTTT. Its protein product is CASTDRVYSGNTIYF. Supplemented by reference TRBV7-2 and TRBJ1-3, the full variable domain reads GAGVSQSPSNKVTEKGKDVELRCDPISGHTALYWYRQSLGQGLEFLIYFQGNSAPDKSGLPSDRFSAERTGGSVSTLTIQRTQQEDSAVYLCASTDRVYSGNTIYFGEGSWLTVV.

The V gene is TRBV6-6, the J gene TRBJ2-5; 7 nucleotides match TRBD2. CDR1 and CDR2 from the germline V gene are MNHNY and SVGAGI (reference sequence). V gave up 4 bases and J gave up 2 bases; unmatched junction bases: 10. The CDR3 is 16 residues long. The CDR3 region is CASSFQRGGGQETQYF. The CDR3 bases are TGTGCCAGCAGTTTCCAGCGGGGAGGAGGGCAAGAGACCCAGTACTTC.

This clone was detected once. The gene calls are TRBV5-6 and TRBJ2-7; 15 nucleotides agree with TRBD2. The CDR3 is made up of 15 amino acids. Germline lookup yields CDR1 SGHDT and CDR2 YYEEEE. V trimming: 4 bases; J trimming: 6 bases; junction bases outside the gene matches: 5. CDR3: CASSDGLAGGPEQYV. DNA for the CDR3: TGTGCCAGCAGCGATGGACTAGCGGGAGGGCCCGAGCAGTACGTC.

This chain connects TRBV2 to TRBJ1-2; D is perhaps TRBD1 (6 bases). Trimming pared 9 bases from V and 5 bases from J, leaving 19 bases between. The germline gives CDR1 SNHLY, CDR2 FYNNEI. This CDR3 has 14 amino acids. The CDR3 DNA sequence: TGTGCCAGTGGGGCCAGGACAGAACTTTATGGCTACACCTTC. It is translated as CASGARTELYGYTF. Drawing the rest from reference TRBV2 and TRBJ1-2, the complete variable domain is EPEVTQTPSHQVTQMGQEVILRCVPISNHLYFYWYRQILGQKVEFLVSFYNNEISEKSEIFDDQFSVERPDGSNFTLKIRSTKLEDSAMYFCASGARTELYGYTFGSGTRLTVV.

This chain joins TRBV30 and TRBJ1-5, with TRBD1 identical over 9 bases. This CDR3 comprises 14 residues. The germline CDR1 and CDR2 sequences are GTSNPN and SVGIG (reference sequence). The ends lost 0 bases at V and 6 bases at J; junction bases unmatched: 3. CDR3 protein: CAWSVQGASQPQHF. CDR3 coding DNA: TGTGCCTGGAGTGTACAGGGGGCCAGTCAGCCCCAGCATTTT.

The V and J genes are TRBV5-1 and TRBJ2-2; 8 positions match TRBD1. Germline CDR1 and CDR2: SGHRS and YFSETQ. This CDR3 is 16 amino acids long. Trimming removed 1 base from V and 2 bases from J; junction bases left unmatched: 4. CDR3 DNA: TGCGCCAGCAGCTTGCACCAGGGGGCCAACACCGGGGAGCTGTTTTTT. Its translation is CASSLHQGANTGELFF.

This chain connects TRBV6-4 to TRBJ1-1; unclear D gene. Germline values: CDR1 MRHNA, CDR2 SNTAGT. The CDR3 contains 14 residues. Trimming took off 3 bases at V and 5 bases at J, with 13 bases between the two ends. CDR3 bases: TGTGCCAGCAGTGAATCTTGGGAGGTGACTGAAGCTTTCTTT. Protein sequence: CASSESWEVTEAFF.

This clone was counted only a few times. DNA for the CDR3: TGTGCCAGCAGTTTACTAGCGGGGGGGAGCACAGATACGCAGTATTTT. Translation: CASSLLAGGSTDTQYF. The chain combines TRBV28 with TRBJ2-3; TRBD2 matches 12 bases. CDR1 and CDR2 from the germline V gene are MDHEN and SYDVKM. With V trimmed by 2 bases and J by 0 bases, 0 bases remained unmatched. This CDR3 has 16 amino acids.

The gene calls are TRBV5-1 and TRBJ1-4; no clear D. Per germline, CDR1 SGHRS and CDR2 YFSETQ. The CDR3 contains 14 residues. The V end was cut by 4 bases, the J end by 5 bases, with 12 bases between. CDR3 amino acids: CASSPGAENEKLFF. CDR3 nucleotides: TGCGCCAGCAGCCCCGGTGCGGAGAATGAAAAACTGTTTTTT.

The J gene is TRBJ1-2, the V gene TRBV3-1 (or the pseudogene TRBV3-2), with 12 bases fitting TRBD1. Losses at the gene ends were 2 bases for V and 8 bases for J; bases not matched to a gene: 6. The germline CDR1 and CDR2 sequences are LGHDT and YNNKEL (reference sequence). The CDR3 sequence is 15 residues long. DNA of the CDR3: TGTGCCAGCAGCCAATCGGGACAGGGGGCCGGGGGCTACACCTTC. Translating gives CASSQSGQGAGGYTF.

This chain uses TRBV7-3 with TRBJ2-1; tentative D call: TRBD2 (6 bases). Trimming stripped 4 bases from V and 7 bases from J, with 17 bases between. The CDR3 is made up of 15 amino acids. Per the germline V gene, CDR1 is SGHTA and CDR2 is FQGTGA. CDR3 DNA sequence: TGTGCCAGCAGCTCAGGTGTCGGGGGATGGAATGAGCAGTTCTTC. Its protein is CASSSGVGGWNEQFF. Based on the CDR3 plus reference TRBV7-3 and TRBJ2-1, the full variable domain is GAGVSQTPSNKVTEKGKYVELRCDPISGHTALYWYRQSLGQGPEFLIYFQGTGAADDSGLPNDRFFAVRPEGSVSTLKIQRTERGDSAVYLCASSSGVGGWNEQFFGPGTRLTVL.

The V gene is TRBV19, the J gene TRBJ1-2; possible D gene TRBD1, 5 bases. Germline values: CDR1 LNHDA, CDR2 SQIVND (reference sequence). V shed 4 bases and J shed 8 bases, with 14 bases lying between them. This CDR3 comprises 13 residues. CDR3 DNA sequence: TGTGCCAGTAGTAGCAGGGTTGAAGGCGGCTACACCTTC. It codes for CASSSRVEGGYTF.

V gene TRBV6-1 combines with J gene TRBJ2-4; 7 bases agree with TRBD2. The germline CDR1 and CDR2 sequences are MNHNS and SASEGT. The CDR3 spans 15 residues. Unmatched junction bases numbered 5, after V lost 2 bases and J lost 4 bases. CDR3 amino acids: CASSEFGGTKNIQYF. CDR3 in DNA: TGTGCCAGCAGTGAATTCGGGGGGACTAAAAACATTCAGTACTTC.

Only a few counts were recorded for this clone. The chain employs TRBV11-1 and TRBJ2-5; D is undetermined. V was cut by 2 bases and J by 7 bases, with 14 bases left in between. The CDR3 is 14 amino acids. Germline V gives CDR1 SGHAT, CDR2 FQDESV (reference sequence). CDR3 sequence: CASSLNREPGTQYF. The CDR3 DNA reads as TGTGCCAGCAGCTTAAACAGAGAGCCCGGGACCCAGTACTTC.

The chain couples TRBV10-3 to TRBJ1-3; TRBD1 matches 8 bases. This CDR3 comprises 17 residues. From germline, CDR1 is ENHRY and CDR2 SYGVKD. V lost 4 bases, J lost 0 bases, and 8 bases stayed unmatched. CDR3 sequence (DNA): TGTGCCATCAGTGCAGGGACAGGCCCGAGCTCTGGAAACACCATATATTTT. As protein: CAISAGTGPSSGNTIYF.

The chain employs TRBV15 and TRBJ2-2; D ambiguous. This CDR3 region has 15 residues. The germline CDR1 and CDR2 sequences are LNHNV and YYDKDF (reference sequence). Between the trimmed V and J ends, which lost 0 bases and 4 bases, there was a span of 9 bases. Here the CDR3 DNA reads TGTGCCACCAGCAGAGATTACAGATCCACCGGGGAGCTGTTTTTT. This encodes CATSRDYRSTGELFF.

The genes are TRBV6-2 or TRBV6-3 and TRBJ1-2, with a weak D call TRBD1 (6 bases). CDR3 size: 15 residues. Germline V gives CDR1 MNHEY, CDR2 SVGEGT. V was shortened by 3 bases and J by 2 bases, with 13 bases between the two germline ends. The CDR3 sequence is CASSYQGTMNYGYTF. The CDR3 DNA sequence: TGTGCCAGCAGTTATCAGGGGACCATGAACTATGGCTACACCTTC.

This clone was detected only once. The CDR3: CASSLAGGEGHWQFF. The DNA of the CDR3 is TGTGCCAGCAGCTTAGCGGGAGGCGAGGGGCACTGGCAGTTCTTC. The V and J genes are TRBV5-4 and TRBJ2-1; 9 bases line up with TRBD2. The CDR3 has 15 amino acids. Germline V gene data show CDR1 as SGHNT and CDR2 as YYREEE (reference sequence). V lost 2 bases, J lost 12 bases, and 12 bases stayed unmatched. Supplemented by reference TRBV5-4 and TRBJ2-1, the full variable domain reads ETGVTQSPTHLIKTRGQQVTLRCSSQSGHNTVSWYQQALGQGPQFIFQYYREEENGRGNFPPRFSGLQFPNYSSELNVNALELDDSALYLCASSLAGGEGHWQFFGPGTRLTVL.

The count of this clone is one. The V and J genes are TRBV19 and TRBJ1-1; weak D call: TRBD1 (5 bases). V was trimmed by 4 bases and J by 8 bases, leaving 11 bases between them. This CDR3 spans 12 amino acids. Germline V CDR1 and CDR2: LNHDA, SQIVND (reference sequence). The DNA for the CDR3 is TGTGCCAGTAGTACGCCACAGGTGGAAGCTTTCTTT. Translation gives CASSTPQVEAFF.

The rearrangement joins TRBV7-8 to TRBJ2-7; TRBD2 might be the D (5 bases). The V end was cut by 5 bases, the J end by 6 bases, with 11 bases between. This CDR3 has 12 amino acids. Germline assignment: CDR1 SGHVS and CDR2 FQNEAQ. CDR3 DNA: TGTGCCAGCAGCCCTCGGGGTGGCGAGCAGTACTTC. Translated: CASSPRGGEQYF.

V and J are TRBV5-1 and TRBJ1-4; a weak D match, TRBD1 (6 bases). This CDR3 spans 17 amino acids. Trimming stripped 1 base from V and 7 bases from J, with 20 bases between. From germline, CDR1 is SGHRS and CDR2 YFSETQ. The CDR3, as DNA: TGCGCCAGCAGCTTGCGGGACACTGGGGTTACGGGTGAAAAACTGTTTTTT. It codes for CASSLRDTGVTGEKLFF.

The chain is built from TRBV19 and TRBJ1-5, with D tentatively TRBD1 (6 bases). The CDR3 loop spans 13 amino acids. V was shortened by 4 bases and J by 8 bases, with 12 bases between the two germline ends. Germline loops: CDR1 LNHDA, CDR2 SQIVND (reference sequence). As DNA, the CDR3 is TGTGCCAGTAGTACAAACAGGGCAGAGCCCCAGCATTTT. It encodes CASSTNRAEPQHF.

The chain uses TRBV11-2 and TRBJ2-3, with TRBD2 identical over 10 bases. Germline-derived CDR1 and CDR2 are SGHAT and FQNNGV. The CDR3 length is 19 residues. With 3 bases clipped from V and 0 bases from J, the junction kept 12 bases outside the gene matches. CDR3 in DNA: TGTGCCAGCAGCTTCCACACTAGCGGGATAGACGCTAGCACAGATACGCAGTATTTT. Protein: CASSFHTSGIDASTDTQYF.